This passage covers 17 T cell receptor beta chains from one sample sequenced in a study of blood T cells in healthy people across ages (dated by TCRdb to about 2015). The library was made by 5' RACE. Sequencer: Illumina HiSeq 2500. A second PCR of about 6 to 11 cycles was performed with a sample-barcoded 5' primer and a J-beta primer mix. TCRdb reran the public reads through fastp at Q25 and MiXCR, keeping productive beta chains. Every CDR3 protein is listed once, alongside the most common genes and DNA of its rows. The table for this sample lists over 450,000 distinct CDR3 sequences; 20% to 30% of them were counted only once. The ten most abundant clones make up roughly 9% of the sample. These data were also reused for a study on T cells of mothers and their children.

Sequencing was performed on blood. All receptors derive from a boy between 5 and 17 years old in good health.

The genes are TRBV12-3 or TRBV12-4 and TRBJ1-4; D is ambiguous. The CDR3 spans 12 residues. The V end lost 4 bases, the J end lost 12 bases, and 12 bases lay between the germline ends. The CDR3, as DNA: TGTGCCAGCAGTTCCTCCTCGCTTCAACTGTTTTTT. Amino acids: CASSSSSLQLFF.

CDR3 nucleotide sequence: TGCAGCGGGTGTCTCGATTGGGGATACAATGAGCAGTTCTTC. Protein product: CSGCLDWGYNEQFF. The chain links TRBV29-1 to TRBJ2-1; D not resolved. CDR1 and CDR2 (germline): SQVTM, ANQGSEA. This CDR3 contains 14 residues. V dropped 7 bases and J dropped 4 bases, with 17 bases sitting between them.

The genes are TRBV20-1 and TRBJ2-1; 9 bases align to TRBD2. Per the germline V gene, CDR1 is DFQATT and CDR2 is SNEGSKA (reference sequence). The CDR3 extends over 16 amino acids. The V and J ends lost 1 base and 4 bases, in that order; junction bases with no gene match: 8. CDR3 loop: CSARAQLAGNYNEQFF. The CDR3 DNA sequence: TGCAGTGCTAGAGCCCAACTAGCGGGTAATTACAATGAGCAGTTCTTC.

This clonotype has a handful of counts. CDR3 coding DNA: TGTGCCAGCTTTCAACGGGACTCGCTCTACAATGAGCAGTTCTTC. Amino acid sequence: CASFQRDSLYNEQFF. The chain uses TRBV6-1 and TRBJ2-1; maybe TRBD2 (6 bases). Trimming removed 8 bases from V and 3 bases from J, with 17 bases in between. From germline, CDR1 is MNHNS and CDR2 SASEGT. This CDR3 is built from 15 residues.

This clonotype turned up a few times. V is TRBV4-3 and J is TRBJ1-6, with TRBD1 matching 7 bases. J gave up 5 bases and V 3 bases, and 13 bases lay outside the gene matches. This CDR3 contains 18 residues. The V gene's germline CDR1 is LGHNA and CDR2 YSLEER. The CDR3 spells CASSHEISLGTDNSPLHF. CDR3 coding DNA: TGCGCCAGCAGCCACGAAATAAGTTTAGGGACAGATAATTCACCCCTCCACTTT.

This clonotype was recorded only once. Mismatch with germline at one junction end may stem from a read error. The rearrangement uses TRBV2 and TRBJ2-5; D is possibly TRBD1 (7 bases). CDR3 length: 14 residues. Per germline, CDR1 SNHLY and CDR2 FYNNEI. The DNA for the CDR3 is TGCGCCAGCAGGGAGGACAGGTACCAAGAGACCCAGTACTTC. This translates into CASREDRYQETQYF. The full variable domain, its missing parts supplied by reference TRBV2 and TRBJ2-5, is EPEVTQTPSHQVTQMGQEVILRCVPISNHLYFYWYRQILGQKVEFLVSFYNNEISEKSEIFDDQFSVERPDGSNFTLKIRSTKLEDSAMYFCASREDRYQETQYFGPGTRLLVL.

This clonotype showed up just a few times. J is TRBJ1-1 and V is TRBV20-1; D remains ambiguous. The germline gives CDR1 DFQATT, CDR2 SNEGSKA (reference sequence). This CDR3 has 16 amino acids. V lost 6 bases, J lost 2 bases, and 22 bases lay in between. This chain's CDR3 is CSAPFPGKKTNTEAFF. CDR3 coding DNA: TGCAGTGCCCCCTTTCCAGGCAAGAAAACAAACACTGAAGCTTTCTTT.

The V gene is TRBV10-3, the J gene TRBJ2-1; possibly TRBD1 for D (5 bases). Trimming stripped 5 bases from V and 7 bases from J, with 12 bases between. This CDR3 contains 13 residues. Germline CDR1 and CDR2: ENHRY and SYGVKD. CDR3 amino acids: CAISRRQTNEQFF. As DNA, the CDR3 is TGTGCCATCAGTCGCAGACAGACGAATGAGCAGTTCTTC.

This clonotype was counted a few times. The chain combines TRBV6-5 with TRBJ2-5; D uncertain. Germline-derived CDR1 and CDR2 are MNHEY and SVGAGI. The CDR3 extends over 13 amino acids. The V and J ends lost 0 bases and 5 bases respectively, with 7 bases between them. CDR3 amino acids: CASSYSLVETQYF. DNA of the CDR3: TGTGCCAGCAGTTACTCCTTGGTTGAGACCCAGTACTTC.

Ten or more counts support this clonotype. V gene TRBV29-1 combines with J gene TRBJ1-2; no clear D gene. The CDR3 consists of 11 residues. CDR1 is SQVTM, CDR2 ANQGSEA, per germline. The V end lost 4 bases, the J end lost 3 bases, and 6 bases lay between the germline ends. CDR3 sequence: CSVGRDYGYTF. DNA for the CDR3: TGCAGCGTTGGTCGCGACTATGGCTACACCTTC. The full variable domain, rest sourced from reference TRBV29-1 and TRBJ1-2, is SAVISQKPSRDICQRGTSLTIQCQVDSQVTMMFWYRQQPGQSLTLIATANQGSEATYESGFVIDKFPISRPNLTFSTLTVSNMSPEDSSIYLCSVGRDYGYTFGSGTRLTVV.

The J gene is TRBJ1-4, the V gene TRBV9; D unclear. CDR3 length: 14 amino acids. Trimming removed 3 bases from V and 0 bases from J, with 6 bases in between. The germline gives CDR1 SGDLS, CDR2 YYNGEE. The CDR3 DNA follows: TGTGCCAGCAGCGGAGGACCAACTAATGAAAAACTGTTTTTT. Encoded protein: CASSGGPTNEKLFF.

This chain joins TRBV6-5 and TRBJ2-5; TRBD2 is a possible D gene (6 bases). V lost 0 bases and J 4 bases, leaving 9 bases between the germline ends. Germline-derived CDR1 and CDR2 are MNHEY and SVGAGI. The CDR3 sequence is 14 residues long. The DNA for the CDR3 is TGTGCCAGCAGTTACTCGAGGCGGGGAGAGACCCAGTACTTC. The encoded protein is CASSYSRRGETQYF.

The chain joins TRBV6-5 to TRBJ2-7, with TRBD2 identical over 8 bases. CDR3 size: 14 residues. Trimming removed 0 bases from V and 3 bases from J; junction bases left unmatched: 1. Germline V gene sequence: CDR1 MNHEY, CDR2 SVGAGI. The CDR3: CASSYSSGNYEQYF. In nucleotides, the CDR3 is TGTGCCAGCAGTTACTCTAGCGGGAACTACGAGCAGTACTTC.

This clonotype was counted only a few times. The chain uses TRBV4-3 and TRBJ2-3; D is possibly TRBD1 or TRBD2 (5 bases each). Germline V CDR1 and CDR2: LGHNA, YSLEER. The CDR3 is made up of 14 amino acids. V was trimmed by 0 bases and J by 3 bases, leaving 7 bases between them. The CDR3 reads CASSQDEGTDTQYF. For the CDR3, the DNA is TGCGCCAGCAGCCAAGATGAGGGGACAGATACGCAGTATTTT.

Only a few counts were recorded for this clonotype. V is TRBV20-1 and J is TRBJ2-3; no clear D gene. Per the germline V gene, CDR1 is DFQATT and CDR2 is SNEGSKA (reference sequence). The CDR3 is 16 amino acids. V lost 5 bases and J 3 bases, leaving 21 bases between the germline ends. CDR3 loop: CSAGSSSGGTTDTQYF. The CDR3 DNA reads TGCAGTGCTGGCTCAAGTTCGGGCGGTACTACAGATACGCAGTATTTT.

This clonotype was seen a handful of times. One end of the junction fails to match germline, which may point to a read error. The chain recombines TRBV12-3 or TRBV12-4 with TRBJ2-3; no definite D call. The length of the CDR3 is 14 residues. CDR3 sequence reads: CASTSPLSKDTQYF. CDR3 nucleotides: TGTGCCAGCACGTCTCCCCTTAGCAAAGATACGCAGTATTTT.

This clonotype came up a few times. The chain employs TRBV7-2 and TRBJ1-4; 8 bases agree with TRBD1. Germline lookup yields CDR1 SGHTA and CDR2 FQGNSA. V trimming: 1 base; J trimming: 7 bases; junction bases outside the gene matches: 8. The CDR3 is made up of 16 amino acids. The CDR3, as DNA: TGTGCCAGCAGCTTAGGAGACAGGGGTCGGGGTGAAAAACTGTTTTTT. As protein: CASSLGDRGRGEKLFF.